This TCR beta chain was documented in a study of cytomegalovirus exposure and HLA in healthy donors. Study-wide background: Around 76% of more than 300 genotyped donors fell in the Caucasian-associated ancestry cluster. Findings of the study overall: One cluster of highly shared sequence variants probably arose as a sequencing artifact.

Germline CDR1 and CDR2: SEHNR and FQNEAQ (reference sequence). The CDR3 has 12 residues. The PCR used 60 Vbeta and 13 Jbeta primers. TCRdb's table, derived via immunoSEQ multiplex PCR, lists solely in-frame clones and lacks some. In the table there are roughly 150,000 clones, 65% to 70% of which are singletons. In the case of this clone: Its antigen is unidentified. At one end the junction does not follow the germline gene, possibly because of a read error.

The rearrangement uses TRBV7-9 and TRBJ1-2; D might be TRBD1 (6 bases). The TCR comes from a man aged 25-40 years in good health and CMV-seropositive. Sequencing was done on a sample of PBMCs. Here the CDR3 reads CGGQNENYGYTF. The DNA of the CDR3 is TGCGGAGGACAGAATGAAAACTATGGCTACACCTTC.